These 25 T cell receptor beta chains came from one sample sequenced in a study of beta chain features in type 1 diabetes. These TCRs are of unknown antigen specificity. The entirety of the isolated RNA underwent reverse transcription, so expressed TCRB transcripts were sequenced. Sequenced by immunoSEQ multiplex PCR; TCRdb stores in-frame clones only, minus some. Altogether fewer than 400,000 clones are present, roughly a tenth being singletons, with the ten largest covering less than 1.2%. Study results and limitations: In every one of the four CD4+ subsets, TCRB CDR3s were moderately but significantly shorter in Type 1 diabetes patients.

Specimen: central memory CD4+ T cells from blood. Receptor source: a man aged 25 to 40 with type 1 diabetes.

This clone was seen only a few times. The V gene is TRBV6-1, the J gene TRBJ2-3; no firm D call. Trimming stripped 1 base from V and 1 base from J, with 12 bases between. There are 16 residues in the CDR3. Germline V gene data show CDR1 as MNHNS and CDR2 as SASEGT. The CDR3 coding sequence is TGTGCCAGCAGTGAAGTAGGAACAGCACGCACAGATACGCAGTATTTT. Its protein is CASSEVGTARTDTQYF.

There are a few counts of this clone. The V and J genes are TRBV30 and TRBJ2-7; TRBD1 matches 8 bases. V was pared by 2 bases and J by 6 bases, with 3 bases of the junction left unmatched. Germline CDR1 is GTSNPN and CDR2 is SVGIG (reference sequence). The CDR3 runs to 12 residues. CDR3 in DNA: TGTGCCTGGAGTCCCACAGGGGGCGAGCAGTACTTC. It is translated as CAWSPTGGEQYF.

J is TRBJ1-5 and V is TRBV10-3; D is possibly TRBD1 (6 bases). V was pared by 3 bases and J by 7 bases, with 10 bases between. This CDR3 has 13 residues. CDR1 and CDR2 (germline): ENHRY, SYGVKD. The chain's CDR3 is CAISDRGDQPQHF. In DNA, the CDR3 is TGTGCCATCAGTGACAGGGGTGACCAGCCCCAGCATTTT.

V and J are TRBV7-9 and TRBJ1-1, with D unresolved. The germline CDR1 and CDR2 sequences are SEHNR and FQNEAQ (reference sequence). This CDR3 has 14 residues. V was cut by 0 bases and J by 1 base, with 6 bases left in between. The CDR3 reads CASSLATTNTEAFF. The CDR3 DNA reads as TGTGCCAGCAGCTTAGCGACAACGAACACTGAAGCTTTCTTT.

This rearrangement joins TRBV11-2 to TRBJ2-2, with D tentatively TRBD1 or TRBD2 (6 bases each). There are 15 residues in the CDR3. Trimming took 4 bases from V and 5 from J, leaving 14 bases between them. Germline CDR1 reads SGHAT; CDR2 reads FQNNGV. The CDR3 loop reads CASSYVGGKTGELFF. DNA of the CDR3: TGTGCCAGCAGCTATGTCGGGGGCAAGACCGGGGAGCTGTTTTTT. The complete variable domain, with remaining parts taken from reference TRBV11-2 and TRBJ2-2, reads EAGVAQSPRYKIIEKRQSVAFWCNPISGHATLYWYQQILGQGPKLLIQFQNNGVVDDSQLPKDRFSAERLKGVDSTLKIQPAKLEDSAVYLCASSYVGGKTGELFFGEGSRLTVL.

The chain carries TRBV19 and TRBJ1-1; 7 bases are shared with TRBD1. V gave up 2 bases and J gave up 6 bases; unmatched junction bases: 12. Germline V gene data show CDR1 as LNHDA and CDR2 as SQIVND (reference sequence). The CDR3 has 16 amino acids. This CDR3 reads CASSIRAGGDVAEAFF. The CDR3 DNA is TGTGCCAGTAGTATACGGGCAGGGGGGGACGTGGCTGAAGCTTTCTTT.

This clone was observed a few times. Being one base from a much bigger clone, this may be a read error. This chain links TRBV7-8 with TRBJ2-1; no firm D call. Germline V gene data show CDR1 as SGHVS and CDR2 as FQNEAQ. The CDR3 is 12 amino acids. With 1 base removed from V and 7 bases from J, the gap between germline ends came to 5 bases. The CDR3 loop is CASSLVGNEQFF. The CDR3 bases are TGTGCCAGCAGCTTAGTAGGGAATGAGCAGTTCTTC.

This clone has a handful of counts. The chain recombines TRBV11-2 with TRBJ2-3; D is uncertain. Germline V gene lookup returns CDR1 SGHAT and CDR2 FQNNGV. V was shortened by 0 bases and J by 5 bases, with 6 bases between the two germline ends. The CDR3 consists of 13 residues. CDR3 loop: CASSLDQEDTQYF. The CDR3 nucleotides read TGTGCCAGCAGCTTAGATCAGGAAGATACGCAGTATTTT.

The chain has TRBV4-3 and TRBJ2-7; D unclear. Trimming stripped 0 bases from V and 0 bases from J, with 15 bases between. Germline V gene sequence: CDR1 LGHNA, CDR2 YSLEER. This CDR3 contains 17 residues. The CDR3 DNA follows: TGCGCCAGCAGCCAAGATCTTACAGCCAGGAGCTCCTACGAGCAGTACTTC. This translates into CASSQDLTARSSYEQYF.

This clone has only a few counts. This sequence joins TRBV7-2 and TRBJ1-2; D call uncertain. Germline loops: CDR1 SGHTA, CDR2 FQGNSA. With 5 bases removed from V and 3 bases from J, the gap between germline ends came to 13 bases. This CDR3 contains 14 residues. CDR3 nucleotide sequence: TGTGCCAGCAGCCCCAGCTTCGGGGACTATGGCTACACCTTC. Residues: CASSPSFGDYGYTF.

This clone appeared a few times. The V gene is TRBV4-3, the J gene TRBJ2-5, with D unclear. The CDR3 extends over 14 amino acids. Trimming took 0 bases from V and 7 from J, leaving 12 bases between them. The germline gives CDR1 LGHNA, CDR2 YSLEER. CDR3 DNA sequence: TGCGCCAGCAGCCAAGATTCCCAGCTGGGGACCCAGTACTTC. This sequence encodes CASSQDSQLGTQYF.

The chain has TRBV5-6 and TRBJ2-3; D perhaps matches TRBD1 (6 bases). This CDR3 has 15 residues. Trimming took 1 base from V and 1 from J, leaving 10 bases between them. Per germline, CDR1 SGHDT and CDR2 YYEEEE. DNA of the CDR3: TGTGCCAGCAGCTTGACAGGGACGGGCACAGATACGCAGTATTTT. Protein: CASSLTGTGTDTQYF.

A few counts support this clone. The J gene is TRBJ2-7, the V gene TRBV7-9; D gene ambiguous. With 2 bases removed from V and 2 bases from J, the gap between germline ends came to 4 bases. Germline lookup yields CDR1 SEHNR and CDR2 FQNEAQ (reference sequence). The CDR3 is made up of 12 amino acids. CDR3 region: CASSLSTYEQYF. CDR3 sequence (DNA): TGTGCCAGCAGCTTATCAACCTACGAGCAGTACTTC.

Only a few counts were recorded for this clone. The V gene is TRBV11-2, the J gene TRBJ1-1, with a weak D call TRBD1 (5 bases). This CDR3 region has 14 residues. Trimming left V 5 bases short and J 0 bases short, with 10 bases between. The germline CDR1 and CDR2 sequences are SGHAT and FQNNGV. The CDR3 loop reads CASSTGRLNTEAFF. The CDR3 region has the DNA TGTGCCAGCAGCACGGGACGGCTGAACACTGAAGCTTTCTTT. The whole variable domain, remainder taken from reference TRBV11-2 and TRBJ1-1, is EAGVAQSPRYKIIEKRQSVAFWCNPISGHATLYWYQQILGQGPKLLIQFQNNGVVDDSQLPKDRFSAERLKGVDSTLKIQPAKLEDSAVYLCASSTGRLNTEAFFGQGTRLTVV.

The chain carries TRBV7-2 and TRBJ1-2, with D perhaps matching TRBD1 (6 bases). The CDR3 loop spans 15 amino acids. Germline CDR1 SGHTA, CDR2 FQGNSA. V shed 5 bases and J shed 1 base, with 14 bases lying between them. The CDR3 coding sequence is TGTGCCAGCAGCCTATGGGGGGGCAATAACTATGGCTACACCTTC. Protein sequence: CASSLWGGNNYGYTF.

The V gene is TRBV28, the J gene TRBJ2-3; 9 positions match TRBD2. Germline CDR1 is MDHEN and CDR2 is SYDVKM. The CDR3 runs to 15 residues. The trim removed 5 bases at V and 4 bases at J, leaving 7 bases unmatched. The CDR3 nucleotides are TGTGCCAGCAGTCCCCCCCTAGCGGGGCCAGATACGCAGTATTTT. Translating gives CASSPPLAGPDTQYF.

This clone was found many times. V is TRBV11-2 and J is TRBJ2-3, with unresolved D. CDR1 is SGHAT and CDR2 is FQNNGV in the germline V gene. V lost 5 bases and J lost 7, with 13 bases in between. The CDR3 spans 13 residues. The CDR3 loop reads CASSRSSGYTQYF. The CDR3 DNA follows: TGTGCCAGCAGCCGATCGTCTGGGTATACGCAGTATTTT. The full variable domain, with the rest looked up from reference TRBV11-2 and TRBJ2-3, is EAGVAQSPRYKIIEKRQSVAFWCNPISGHATLYWYQQILGQGPKLLIQFQNNGVVDDSQLPKDRFSAERLKGVDSTLKIQPAKLEDSAVYLCASSRSSGYTQYFGPGTRLTVL.

This rearrangement joins TRBV6-1 to TRBJ1-2, with D possibly TRBD1 on 5 matching bases. The V and J ends lost 7 bases and 5 bases respectively, with 14 bases between them. The CDR3 is made up of 13 amino acids. The germline gives CDR1 MNHNS, CDR2 SASEGT. The CDR3: CASNRAGNYGYTF. DNA for the CDR3: TGTGCCAGCAATAGGGCAGGGAATTATGGCTACACCTTC.

This sequence joins TRBV5-6 and TRBJ2-4, with TRBD1 identical over 11 bases. Germline CDR1 reads SGHDT; CDR2 reads YYEEEE. The CDR3 runs to 15 residues. The trim removed 4 bases at V and 8 bases at J, leaving 8 bases unmatched. The CDR3 loop reads CASSPRDRGSDIQYF. CDR3 sequence (DNA): TGTGCCAGCAGCCCCCGGGACAGGGGGTCGGACATTCAGTACTTC. The full variable domain, in which reference TRBV5-6 and TRBJ2-4 provide the parts outside the CDR3, is DAGVTQSPTHLIKTRGQQVTLRCSPKSGHDTVSWYQQALGQGPQFIFQYYEEEERQRGNFPDRFSGHQFPNYSSELNVNALLLGDSALYLCASSPRDRGSDIQYFGAGTRLSVL.

On this clone: A junction end diverges from the germline sequence, so it may reflect a read error. The chain employs TRBV7-2 and TRBJ2-3, with D perhaps TRBD1 (6 bases). This CDR3 has 12 amino acids. Germline values: CDR1 SGHTA, CDR2 FQGNSA. CDR3 residues: CASSSGQTPWDF. CDR3 sequence (DNA): TGTGCCAGCAGTTCCGGACAGACCCCGTGGGATTTT.

A few counts support this clone. V is TRBV4-3 and J is TRBJ1-1; maybe TRBD1 (5 bases). From germline, CDR1 is LGHNA and CDR2 YSLEER. The CDR3 has 17 residues. The V end lost 1 base, the J end lost 4 bases, and 19 bases lay between the germline ends. This CDR3 is CASSQGVDGGATTEAFF. As DNA, the CDR3 is TGCGCCAGCAGCCAAGGAGTTGATGGGGGAGCGACCACTGAAGCTTTCTTT.

The CDR3 DNA reads as TGTGCCAGCACGGGCTCAACTAATGAAAAACTGTTTTTT. This encodes CASTGSTNEKLFF. V and J are TRBV7-9 and TRBJ1-4; no firm D call. V was shortened by 7 bases and J by 0 bases, with 6 bases between the two germline ends. Germline V CDR1 and CDR2: SEHNR, FQNEAQ (reference sequence). This CDR3 has 13 residues.

This clone was observed a handful of times. The V call is TRBV28, the J call TRBJ1-3, with 7 nucleotides matching TRBD1. The germline gives CDR1 MDHEN, CDR2 SYDVKM. The J segment lost 4 bases and the V segment lost 4 bases, leaving 7 bases of the junction unmatched. The CDR3 has 15 residues. CDR3 sequence reads: CASSSTGREGNTIYF. In DNA, the CDR3 is TGTGCCAGCAGTTCGACAGGGAGGGAAGGAAACACCATATATTTT.

This clone has just a few counts. This CDR3 is CAWSGQNTEAFF. In DNA form, the CDR3 reads TGTGCCTGGAGTGGACAGAACACTGAAGCTTTCTTT. The chain is built from TRBV30 and TRBJ1-1; D not resolved. Germline V lookup: CDR1 GTSNPN, CDR2 SVGIG (reference sequence). The CDR3 length is 12 residues. V was trimmed by 1 base and J by 1 base, leaving 4 bases between them.

The sample holds a few counts of this clone. J is TRBJ2-5 and V is TRBV5-1; 9 bases match TRBD2. CDR3 length equals 14 residues. Germline V gives CDR1 SGHRS, CDR2 YFSETQ. V shed 4 bases, J shed 4 bases, and the junction held 5 bases outside the gene matches. The CDR3 loop is CASSPGGGAETQYF. The CDR3 DNA is TGCGCCAGCAGCCCCGGCGGGGGGGCAGAGACCCAGTACTTC.